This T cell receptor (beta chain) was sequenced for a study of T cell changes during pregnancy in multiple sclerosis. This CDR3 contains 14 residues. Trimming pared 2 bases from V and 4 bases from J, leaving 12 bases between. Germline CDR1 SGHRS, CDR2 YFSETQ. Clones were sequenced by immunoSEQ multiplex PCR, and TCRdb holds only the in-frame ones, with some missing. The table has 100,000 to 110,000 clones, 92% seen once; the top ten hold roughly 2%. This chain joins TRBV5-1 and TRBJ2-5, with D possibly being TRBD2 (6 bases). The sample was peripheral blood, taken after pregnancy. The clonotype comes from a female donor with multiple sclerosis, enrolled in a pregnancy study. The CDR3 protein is CASSLTGDRETQYF. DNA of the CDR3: TGCGCCAGCAGCTTAACGGGAGATCGAGAGACCCAGTACTTC.